The 4 T cell receptor beta chains given below trace back to one sample, sequenced in a study of cytomegalovirus exposure and HLA in healthy donors (dated by TCRdb to 2016 to 2017). Library preparation used the immunoSEQ multiplex PCR assay. The multiplex PCR relied on a mix of 60 forward primers for TCR Vbeta segments and 13 reverse primers for TCR Jbeta segments. TCRdb's version of the immuneACCESS table is confined to in-frame rearrangements and falls short of the full clone set. An unresolved V gene accounts for under half of the shortfall where checked; the remainder is of unknown origin. The sample table contains around 100,000 clones; only one count was recorded for approximately 64% of them. 2.5% to 4% of the sample rests with the top ten. Sequenced sample: PBMCs. The receptors were gathered from a woman in her forties or fifties in good health and CMV-seronegative.

The chain combines TRBV6-5 with TRBJ2-3; 9 nucleotides line up with TRBD1. The V gene end was trimmed by 6 bases and the J gene end by 1 base; junction bases not matched to a gene: 2. Germline CDR1 MNHEY, CDR2 SVGAGI. CDR3 length: 14 residues. CDR3 loop: CASSRTGGTDTQYF. The CDR3 bases are TGTGCCAGCAGCCGGACAGGGGGCACAGATACGCAGTATTTT.

This clone came up a few times. The chain links TRBV14 to TRBJ1-1; TRBD1 might be the D (5 bases). The CDR3 has 15 amino acids. Germline V gene lookup returns CDR1 SGHDN and CDR2 FVKESK. V lost 1 base and J lost 4, with 13 bases in between. CDR3 DNA: TGTGCCAGCAGCCAAGCCCAACCAGGGTTCACTGAAGCTTTCTTT. Protein product: CASSQAQPGFTEAFF.

Points on this clone: Other DNA variants within this sample encode the same CDR3. This chain links TRBV9 with TRBJ2-5; 7 bases are a match to TRBD2. V lost 0 bases to trimming and J lost 1 base; unmatched junction nucleotides: 0. Germline lookup yields CDR1 SGDLS and CDR2 YYNGEE. There are 14 residues in the CDR3. The CDR3 loop is CASSVAGGQETQYF. In DNA form, the CDR3 reads TGTGCCAGCAGCGTAGCGGGAGGCCAAGAGACCCAGTACTTC.

This clone was detected once. This chain connects TRBV28 to TRBJ2-7; D is possibly TRBD1 (5 bases). The CDR3 consists of 12 residues. Trimming shortened V by 8 bases and J by 5 bases, and 13 bases separated the two germline ends. Germline V gene data show CDR1 as MDHEN and CDR2 as SYDVKM. CDR3 nucleotide sequence: TGTGCCAGCTCTCAGGGTTACGACGAGCAGTACTTC. The encoded protein is CASSQGYDEQYF.